Below, one T cell receptor beta chain is given with its context. Its target is unknown. Germline CDR1 and CDR2: MNHNS and SASEGT. The ends lost 6 bases at V and 2 bases at J; junction bases unmatched: 7. The CDR3 is 16 residues long. The source of the sample is a study of vaccination and CD4 T cells after COVID-19. As to treatment: approximately 9-day PBMC culture with coronavirus spike peptide pools or control peptides (ViraFEST assay). Sequenced with the Oncomine TCR Beta short-read assay was DNA taken from cultured CD4+ T cells. Genomic DNA was extracted from cultured CD4+ T cells. TCRdb reprocessed the PCR reads via MiXCR and lists one record per CDR3 protein. Of about 2,800 distinct CDR3 sequences detected, roughly 30% appear once; the ten largest clones hold roughly 63%.

The J gene is TRBJ2-3, the V gene TRBV6-1; TRBD1 aligns across 11 bases. This TCR derives from a human donor who had recovered from COVID-19. The sample here was CD4+ T cells from blood, cultured in vitro, taken after SARS-CoV-2 vaccination. Here the CDR3 DNA reads TGTGCCAGCAGACCCAGGGACAGGGGGAACACAGATACGCAGTATTTT. The encoded protein is CASRPRDRGNTDTQYF.